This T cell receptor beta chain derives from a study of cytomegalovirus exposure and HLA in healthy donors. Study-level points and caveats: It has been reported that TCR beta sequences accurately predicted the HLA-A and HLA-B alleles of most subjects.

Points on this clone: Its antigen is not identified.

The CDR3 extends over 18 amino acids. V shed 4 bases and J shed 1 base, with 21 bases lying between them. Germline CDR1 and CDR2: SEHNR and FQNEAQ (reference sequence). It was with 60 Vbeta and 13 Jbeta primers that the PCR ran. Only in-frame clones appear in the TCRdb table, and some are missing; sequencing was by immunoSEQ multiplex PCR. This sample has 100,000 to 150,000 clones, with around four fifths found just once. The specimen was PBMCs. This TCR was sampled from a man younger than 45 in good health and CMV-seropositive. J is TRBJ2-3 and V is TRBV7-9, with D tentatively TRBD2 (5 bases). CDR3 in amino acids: CASSSLSEGPFRTDTQYF. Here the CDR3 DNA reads TGTGCCAGCAGCTCCCTAAGCGAGGGCCCTTTCCGCACAGATACGCAGTATTTT.